Below are 7 T cell receptor beta chains sequenced from a single sample in a study of human T cells and chemical hapten exposure. TCRdb re-called the RACE reads with MiXCR, one entry per CDR3 protein. The sample shows 300,000 to 450,000 distinct CDR3 sequences, around 5.5% of them seen only once. Time point specified: pre-sensitization, week 0. As to treatment: therapeutic diphenylcyclopropenone sensitization with weekly scalp DPC. This sample comprised whole blood, obtained in connection with sensitization to the hapten diphenylcyclopropenone (DPC). These receptors came from a woman aged 18-29 years with alopecia areata. Some clones in this sample may be carry-over from other donors' samples.

This clonotype was observed at least ten times. The chain is built from TRBV15 and TRBJ2-5; D assignment may be TRBD1 or TRBD2 (5 bases each). The germline gives CDR1 LNHNV, CDR2 YYDKDF (reference sequence). Trimming cost V 8 bases and J 2 bases, with 12 bases left between them. There are 13 residues in the CDR3. The CDR3 nucleotides are TGTGCCACCCACCGGGGCCCTCAAGAGACCCAGTACTTC. Translating gives CATHRGPQETQYF.

V gene TRBV9 combines with J gene TRBJ2-5; D may match TRBD1 or TRBD2 (5 bases each). V lost 3 bases, J lost 7 bases, and 16 bases lay in between. Germline CDR1 is SGDLS and CDR2 is YYNGEE. The CDR3 is 14 residues long. CDR3 nucleotides: TGTGCCAGCAGCGAAGCTGGGGGACGTGGGACCCAGTACTTC. Translating it yields CASSEAGGRGTQYF.

This clonotype was observed a handful of times. The CDR3 DNA reads as TGCAGTGCTAGAAACCCGAACACTGAAGCTTTCTTT. It codes for CSARNPNTEAFF. The rearrangement uses TRBV20-1 and TRBJ1-1; D ambiguous. The ends were cut back, 2 bases at V and 1 base at J, with 5 bases in the middle. This CDR3 region has 12 residues. Per the germline V gene, CDR1 is DFQATT and CDR2 is SNEGSKA (reference sequence).

A few counts support this clonotype. The chain carries TRBV2 and TRBJ2-3; D may match TRBD1 or TRBD2 (5 bases each). The CDR3 has 15 residues. Germline loops: CDR1 SNHLY, CDR2 FYNNEI. V gave up 6 bases and J gave up 1 base, with 14 bases separating them. This CDR3 is CASRGDRGRTDTQYF. DNA of the CDR3: TGTGCCAGCAGAGGAGACCGGGGCCGCACAGATACGCAGTATTTT. Full variable domain (remainder filled in from reference TRBV2 and TRBJ2-3): EPEVTQTPSHQVTQMGQEVILRCVPISNHLYFYWYRQILGQKVEFLVSFYNNEISEKSEIFDDQFSVERPDGSNFTLKIRSTKLEDSAMYFCASRGDRGRTDTQYFGPGTRLTVL.

The chain carries TRBV7-2 and TRBJ2-1; weak D call: TRBD1 (6 bases). Trimming removed 1 base from V and 5 bases from J, with 12 bases in between. The germline gives CDR1 SGHTA, CDR2 FQGNSA. The CDR3 is made up of 15 amino acids. This CDR3 is CASSLGGGYNNEQFF. The CDR3 DNA follows: TGTGCCAGCAGCTTAGGAGGGGGATACAACAATGAGCAGTTCTTC.

At least ten counts were recorded for this clonotype. V gene TRBV5-6 combines with J gene TRBJ1-1, with 7 bases that match TRBD1. The V segment lost 0 bases and the J segment 4 bases; nucleotides outside the gene matches: 6. Germline V CDR1 and CDR2: SGHDT, YYEEEE. This CDR3 has 15 residues. CDR3 residues: CASSLGAGGGTEAFF. DNA for the CDR3: TGTGCCAGCAGCTTGGGGGCAGGGGGAGGCACTGAAGCTTTCTTT.

This chain links TRBV5-1 with TRBJ1-6, with D possibly matching TRBD1 (5 bases). This CDR3 comprises 14 residues. Germline V gene sequence: CDR1 SGHRS, CDR2 YFSETQ. Trimming cost V 4 bases and J 3 bases, with 8 bases left between them. This CDR3 is CASSADIYNSPLHF. The CDR3 DNA is TGCGCCAGCAGCGCGGACATCTATAATTCACCCCTCCACTTT. The full variable domain, its missing parts supplied by reference TRBV5-1 and TRBJ1-6, is KAGVTQTPRYLIKTRGQQVTLSCSPISGHRSVSWYQQTPGQGLQFLFEYFSETQRNKGNFPGRFSGRQFSNSRSEMNVSTLELGDSALYLCASSADIYNSPLHFGNGTRLTVT.